These T cell receptor beta chains were read from a single sample in a study of blood T cell repertoires in COVID-19. TCRdb keeps only in-frame clones here, not all; method: immunoSEQ multiplex PCR. The repertoire holds over 350,000 clones, around 87% seen once, with roughly 9.4% in the top ten. The sequencing sample was made of PBMCs or T cells enriched from blood (not recorded which). These TCRs come from a woman aged 45-65 years who had recovered from COVID-19. Each CDR3 is given with its conserved first and last residue. A D gene is named only where the DNA matches it firmly. Clone sizes are given selectively: once, few, many, or a class where the clone is expanded.

size | D | J | V | DNA | CDR3
once | . | TRBJ2-7 | TRBV28 | TGTGCCAGCAGTTTTCCCCCCGGGGGAGGTGAGCAGTACTTC | CASSFPPGGGEQYF
. | TRBD2 | TRBJ2-1 | TRBV5-1 | TGCGCCAGCAGCTTGGTCGCTAGCGGGGGTCGCTACAATGAGCAGTTCTTC | CASSLVASGGRYNEQFF
. | TRBD2 | TRBJ2-7 | TRBV6-4 | TGTGCCAGCAAGAGAGAACTAGCGGACCTCTCCTACGAGCAGTACTTC | CASKRELADLSYEQYF
. | . | TRBJ1-1 | TRBV10-3 | TGTGCCATCAGTGAGTTGACAGGCATGAACACTGAAGCTTTCTTT | CAISELTGMNTEAFF
once | . | TRBJ1-2 | TRBV9 | TGTGCCAGCAGCGCAGGGACACGCGGCTACACCTTC | CASSAGTRGYTF
. | TRBD2 | TRBJ2-3 | TRBV30 | TGTGCCTGGAGTCCCCCCAGCGGGGGTACCACAGATACGCAGTATTTT | CAWSPPSGGTTDTQYF
. | TRBD1 | TRBJ2-1 | TRBV11-2 | TGTGCCAGCAGCTTAGGGGTGACAGGGAGTAATGAGCAGTTCTTC | CASSLGVTGSNEQFF
. | . | TRBJ1-5 | TRBV5-1 | TGCGCCAGCAGCTTGGAAGGGCACGGGGGGAATCAGCCCCAGCATTTT | CASSLEGHGGNQPQHF
. | TRBD2 | TRBJ2-6 | TRBV3-1/TRBV3-2 | TGTGCCAGCAGCCAAGCAAGAGGAAGCGGGGGGTCAGGGGCCAACGTCCTAACTTTC | CASSQARGSGGSGANVLTF
. | . | TRBJ2-7 | TRBV4-3 | TGCGCCAGCAGCCATGGGCCGGGGACCTACGAGCAGTACTTC | CASSHGPGTYEQYF
. | . | TRBJ1-5 | TRBV2 | TGTGCCAGCAGTGGGGAGGGCCGCAATCAGCCCCAGCATTTT | CASSGEGRNQPQHF
. | . | TRBJ1-1 | TRBV5-8 | TGTGCCAGCAGGTTGACAGCTTTGGGCACTGAAGCTTTCTTT | CASRLTALGTEAFF
. | . | TRBJ1-1 | TRBV29-1 | TGCAGCGTTGTACGGGTCATGAACACTGAAGCTTTCTTT | CSVVRVMNTEAFF
. | TRBD2 | TRBJ2-2 | TRBV7-8 | TGTGCCAGCAGCTCCTTAGCTAGCGGGGGGACGAACACCGGGGAGCTGTTTTTT | CASSSLASGGTNTGELFF
. | TRBD1 | TRBJ2-7 | TRBV30 | TGTGCCTGGAGTGTGAGAGACAGGGGGCTCAGCGAGCAGTACTTC | CAWSVRDRGLSEQYF
. | TRBD1 | TRBJ1-2 | TRBV19 | TGTGCCAGTAGTCGTACAGGACAGGGAACCTATGGCTACACCTTC | CASSRTGQGTYGYTF
. | . | TRBJ1-1 | TRBV4-1 | TGCGCCAGCAGCACCTCCACAGGCTTAAATGAAGCTTTCTTT | CASSTSTGLNEAFF
few | TRBD1 | TRBJ1-1 | TRBV24-1 | TGTGCCACCAGATCCGGACAGGGTTTGAACACTGAAGCTTTCTTT | CATRSGQGLNTEAFF